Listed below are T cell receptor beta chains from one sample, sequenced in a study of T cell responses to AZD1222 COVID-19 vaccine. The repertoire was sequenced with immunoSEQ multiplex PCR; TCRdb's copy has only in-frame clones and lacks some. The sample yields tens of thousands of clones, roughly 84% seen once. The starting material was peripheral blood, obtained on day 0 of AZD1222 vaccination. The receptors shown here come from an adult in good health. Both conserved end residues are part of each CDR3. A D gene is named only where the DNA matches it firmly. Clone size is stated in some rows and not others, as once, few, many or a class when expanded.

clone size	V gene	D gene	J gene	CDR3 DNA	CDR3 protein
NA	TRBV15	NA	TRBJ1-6	TGTGCCACGTCTGGGCAGTCTAAGAATTCACCCCTCCACTTT	CATSGQSKNSPLHF
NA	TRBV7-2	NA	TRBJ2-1	TGTGCCAGCAGCCCACGGCTGGGAACCGTTAATGAGCAGTTCTTC	CASSPRLGTVNEQFF
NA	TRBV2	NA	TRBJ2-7	TGTGCCAGCTCTGTTGCGGGGACGGGGGAGCAGTACTTC	CASSVAGTGEQYF
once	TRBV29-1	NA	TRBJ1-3	TGCAGCGTTGGGGTCGGGGATGGCTCTGGAAACACCATATATTTT	CSVGVGDGSGNTIYF
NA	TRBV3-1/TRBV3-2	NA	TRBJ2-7	TGTGCCAGCAGCCTGGGGTGGTCCTACGAGCAGTACTTC	CASSLGWSYEQYF
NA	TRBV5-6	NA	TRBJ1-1	TGTGCCAGCACCCACCGGCAGTACACTGAAGCTTTCTTT	CASTHRQYTEAFF
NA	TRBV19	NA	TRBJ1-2	TGTGCCAGTCAACAGGGTCTTAGAGATGGCTACACCTTC	CASQQGLRDGYTF
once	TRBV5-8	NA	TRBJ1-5	TGTGCCAGCAGCCCCAGGGTAGATCAGCCCCAGCATTTT	CASSPRVDQPQHF
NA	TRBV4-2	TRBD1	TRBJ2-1	TGTGCCAGCAGCCAGACGGACAGGGGGCTGAATGAGCAGTTCTTC	CASSQTDRGLNEQFF
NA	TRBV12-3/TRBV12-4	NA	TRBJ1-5	TGTGCCAGCAGTTTTCTTGATCAGCCCCAGCATTTT	CASSFLDQPQHF
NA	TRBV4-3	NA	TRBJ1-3	TGCGCCAGCAGCCAAGGGGCGACGGGAGTTGCTCTTGGAAACACCATATATTTT	CASSQGATGVALGNTIYF
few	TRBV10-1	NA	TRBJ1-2	TGCGCCAGCAGTGACCCGGGACACGGCTACACCTTC	CASSDPGHGYTF
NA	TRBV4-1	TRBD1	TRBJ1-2	TGCGCCAGCAGCCAAGAAGAGGGACAGGCCGGACCATTCAATGGCTACACCTTC	CASSQEEGQAGPFNGYTF
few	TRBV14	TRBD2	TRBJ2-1	TGTGCCAGCAGCCAATGGGTGGCTAGCGGCCCCTACAATGAGCAGTTCTTC	CASSQWVASGPYNEQFF
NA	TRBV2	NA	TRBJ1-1	TGTGCCAGCAGTACAGGAAGGACTGAAGCTTTCTTT	CASSTGRTEAFF
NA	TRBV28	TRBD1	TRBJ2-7	TGTGCCAGCAGGATACCAGGGGGCTACGAGCAGTACTTC	CASRIPGGYEQYF
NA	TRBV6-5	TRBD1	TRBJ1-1	TGTGCCAGCGGGACAGGGAACACTGAAGCTTTCTTT	CASGTGNTEAFF
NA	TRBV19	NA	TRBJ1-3	TGTGCCAGTAGTATAGTGGCAGAGGGAAACACCATATATTTT	CASSIVAEGNTIYF
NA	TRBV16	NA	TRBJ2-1	TGTGCCAGCAGCCAATCGGGGGGAGGCAATGAGCAGTTCTTC	CASSQSGGGNEQFF
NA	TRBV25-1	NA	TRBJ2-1	TGTGCCAGCAGTGGAACAGGCTACAATGAGCAGTTCTTC	CASSGTGYNEQFF
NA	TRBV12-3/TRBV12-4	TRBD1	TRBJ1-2	TGTGCCAGCAGTTCAGGGGGCGGGCTTGGCTACACCTTC	CASSSGGGLGYTF
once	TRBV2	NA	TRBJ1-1	TGTGCCAGCAAATACGGCGGGAACACTGAAGCTTTCTTT	CASKYGGNTEAFF
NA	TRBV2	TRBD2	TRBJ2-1	TGTGCCAGCAGTGTGCTAGCGGGGGGGCTAAATGAGCAGTTCTTC	CASSVLAGGLNEQFF
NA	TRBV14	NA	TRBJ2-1	TGTGCCAGCAGCACGCAGGGCCATGAGCAGTTCTTC	CASSTQGHEQFF
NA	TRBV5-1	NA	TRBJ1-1	TGCGCCAGCAGCTTGGAGCACACTGAAGCTTTCTTT	CASSLEHTEAFF
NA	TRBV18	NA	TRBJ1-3	TGTGCCAGCTCACCATTGAAGGACCACTCTGGAAACACCATATATTTT	CASSPLKDHSGNTIYF
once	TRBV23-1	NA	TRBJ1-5	TGCGCCAGCAGTCAATGGAGGGGTCCCAGCGGGAGACAGCCCCAGCATTTT	CASSQWRGPSGRQPQHF
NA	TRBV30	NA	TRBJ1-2	TGTGCCTGGGGTCGGGGGGCGAACTATGGCTACACCTTC	CAWGRGANYGYTF
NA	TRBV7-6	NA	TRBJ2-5	TGTGCCAGCAGCTTAGCCTTTCCCCAGGAGACCCAGTACTTC	CASSLAFPQETQYF
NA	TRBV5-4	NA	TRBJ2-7	TGTGCCAGCAGCTTGGTGGGACTCTTCTCCTACGAGCAGTACTTC	CASSLVGLFSYEQYF
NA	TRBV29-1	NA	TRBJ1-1	TGCAGCGGCGTTACACAGGGAAACACTGAAGCTTTCTTT	CSGVTQGNTEAFF
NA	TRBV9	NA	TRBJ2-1	TGTGCCAGCAGCTCAGACCCCAGCTCCTACAATGAGCAGTTCTTC	CASSSDPSSYNEQFF
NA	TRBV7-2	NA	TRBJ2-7	TGTGCCAGCAACCCGCGTGGGGGTCTCGACGAGCAGTACTTC	CASNPRGGLDEQYF
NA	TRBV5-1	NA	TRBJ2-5	TGCGCCAGCAGCTTTTACAACACGGACCAAGAGACCCAGTACTTC	CASSFYNTDQETQYF
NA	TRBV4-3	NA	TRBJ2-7	TGCGCCAGCAGCCAAGAATACGCCGAGGACTCAGGGGTGGTCGAGCAGTACTTC	CASSQEYAEDSGVVEQYF
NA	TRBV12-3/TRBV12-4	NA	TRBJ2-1	TGTGCCAGCAGTTTGGCCGGGGTCAATGAGCAGTTCTTC	CASSLAGVNEQFF
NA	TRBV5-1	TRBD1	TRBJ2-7	TGCGCCAGCAGCGACCGACAGGGGAGTTTTAGGGAGCAGTACTTC	CASSDRQGSFREQYF
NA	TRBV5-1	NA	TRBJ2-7	TGCGCCAGCAGCTTGAGGTCTGGACAACCCTACGAGCAGTACTTC	CASSLRSGQPYEQYF
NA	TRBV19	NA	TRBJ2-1	TGTGCCAGTAGTATACGATCGCGGGGGCCCAACAATGAGCAGTTCTTC	CASSIRSRGPNNEQFF
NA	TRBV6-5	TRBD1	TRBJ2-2	TGTGCCAGCCGGAAGGGGGCAGGCGGGGAGCTGTTTTTT	CASRKGAGGELFF
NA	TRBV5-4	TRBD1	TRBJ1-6	TGTGCCAGCAGCGCCCGACAGGGGGGCTCCTATAATTCACCCCTCCACTTT	CASSARQGGSYNSPLHF
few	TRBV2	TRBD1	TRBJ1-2	TGTGCCAGCAGCGAGGACAGGAGCTATGGCTACACCTTC	CASSEDRSYGYTF
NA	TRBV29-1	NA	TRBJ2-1	TGCAGCGCACAGGCATTCGGATATTATGAGCAGTTCTTC	CSAQAFGYYEQFF
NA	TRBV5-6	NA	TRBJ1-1	TGTGCCAGCAGTCGAACAGGTTACACTGAAGCTTTCTTT	CASSRTGYTEAFF
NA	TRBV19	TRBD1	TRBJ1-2	TGTGCCAGTAGTCTAGGGACAGAACGGAGCTATGGCTACACCTTC	CASSLGTERSYGYTF
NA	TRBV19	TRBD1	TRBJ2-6	TGTGCCAGTAGTCAGGGGGCAGGGGCCAACGTCCTGACTTTC	CASSQGAGANVLTF
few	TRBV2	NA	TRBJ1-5	TGTGCCAGCAGTGCATCCAGGGGCAATCAGCCCCAGCATTTT	CASSASRGNQPQHF
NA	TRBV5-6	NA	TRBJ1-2	TGTGCCAGCAGGCTTTCCTTGTCTAACTATGGCTACACCTTC	CASRLSLSNYGYTF
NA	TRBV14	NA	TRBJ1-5	TGTGCCAGCAGCCCCGGGGGCAATCAGCCCCAGCATTTT	CASSPGGNQPQHF
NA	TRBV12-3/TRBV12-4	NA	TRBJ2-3	TGTGCCAGCAGTTTTGGATCGACAGATACGCAGTATTTT	CASSFGSTDTQYF
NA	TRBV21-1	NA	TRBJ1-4	TGTGCCAGCAGCTGGAGGGCTAGGACTCGTTGGGAAAAACTGTTTTTT	CASSWRARTRWEKLFF
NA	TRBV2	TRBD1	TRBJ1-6	TGTGCCAGCAGAACCCGACAGGGGGCCAATTACTCCCGGCCGTCACCCCTCCACTTT	CASRTRQGANYSRPSPLHF
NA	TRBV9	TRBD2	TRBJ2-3	TGTGCCAGCAGCGTAGCTAGCGGGGGGATCACAGATACGCAGTATTTT	CASSVASGGITDTQYF
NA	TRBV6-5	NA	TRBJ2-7	TGTGCCAGCAGTTATTGGGGGCAGCGCGAGCAGTACTTC	CASSYWGQREQYF
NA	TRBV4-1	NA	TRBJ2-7	TGCGCCAGCAGCCTTGTACAGTCGAGGGGCTACGAGCAGTACTTC	CASSLVQSRGYEQYF
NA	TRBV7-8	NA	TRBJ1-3	TGTGCCAGCAGCTTAGCGACGGGTTCTGGAAACACCATATATTTT	CASSLATGSGNTIYF
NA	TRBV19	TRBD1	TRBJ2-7	TGTGCCAGTAGGGTGACAGGGGTAAATGCCTACGAGCAGTACTTC	CASRVTGVNAYEQYF
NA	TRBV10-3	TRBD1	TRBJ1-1	TGTGCCATCAGCAACCTTAGCTGGACAGGGGAGATGAACCCTGAAGCTTTCTTT	CAISNLSWTGEMNPEAFF
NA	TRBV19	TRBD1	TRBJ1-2	TGTGCCAGTAGTATAGAGGGCAGGGGGAGTTCTCTTGGCTACACCTTC	CASSIEGRGSSLGYTF
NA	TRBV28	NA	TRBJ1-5	TGTGCCAGCAGTTCGAATTCTCGGACCCGCTCCCTTTGGAGCAATCAGCCCCAGCATTTT	CASSSNSRTRSLWSNQPQHF